Shown below are 21 T cell receptor beta chains from a single sample sequenced in a study of blood T cells in healthy people across ages. Sample-barcoded 5' priming and a J-beta primer mix drove a second PCR of about 6 to 11 cycles. In TCRdb, the 5' RACE reads were re-called with MiXCR into one record per CDR3 protein. The sample records almost 1 million distinct CDR3 sequences, around 54% being singletons. Material for sequencing was blood. All receptors come from a woman aged 60-75 years in good health.

This clonotype was observed a single time. The chain recombines TRBV28 with TRBJ2-5; perhaps TRBD2 as D (6 bases). Germline CDR1 reads MDHEN; CDR2 reads SYDVKM. This CDR3 has 12 residues. Trimming stripped 7 bases from V and 5 bases from J, with 11 bases between. For the CDR3, the DNA is TGTGCCAGCAAGGCAGGGAGGGAGACCCAGTACTTC. This sequence encodes CASKAGRETQYF.

The chain uses TRBV7-2 and TRBJ1-2; D remains ambiguous. Germline V gives CDR1 SGHTA, CDR2 FQGNSA. The CDR3 totals 12 residues. Trimming removed 1 base at V and 8 bases at J, with 8 bases between. This CDR3 reads CASSLGVGGYTF. CDR3 nucleotide sequence: TGTGCCAGCAGCTTAGGCGTCGGGGGCTACACCTTC. The variable domain in full, completed from reference TRBV7-2 and TRBJ1-2, reads GAGVSQSPSNKVTEKGKDVELRCDPISGHTALYWYRQSLGQGLEFLIYFQGNSAPDKSGLPSDRFSAERTGGSVSTLTIQRTQQEDSAVYLCASSLGVGGYTFGSGTRLTVV.

V is TRBV20-1 and J is TRBJ2-1, with D possibly matching TRBD2 (6 bases). This CDR3 contains 14 residues. Germline V lookup: CDR1 DFQATT, CDR2 SNEGSKA (reference sequence). V was cut by 4 bases and J by 3 bases, with 13 bases left in between. CDR3 coding DNA: TGCAGTGCTAAGGTGGGACTGGGCTACAATGAGCAGTTCTTC. Its translation: CSAKVGLGYNEQFF.

This chain uses TRBV2 with TRBJ2-5; 7 positions agree with TRBD1. V dropped 8 bases and J dropped 5; count of bases not matched to a gene: 11. The length of the CDR3 is 14 residues. Germline V gene sequence: CDR1 SNHLY, CDR2 FYNNEI. The CDR3 protein is CASAGQAGRETQYF. Here the CDR3 DNA reads TGTGCCAGCGCCGGACAGGCCGGAAGGGAGACCCAGTACTTC.

This clonotype was detected only once. One end of the junction fails to match germline, which may point to a read error. The chain has TRBV29-1 and TRBJ2-3; D call uncertain. CDR1 SQVTM and CDR2 ANQGSEA come from the germline V gene. This CDR3 is built from 15 residues. The CDR3 nucleotides are TGCAGTGTTGAAGATACCCTGCCAGGATCTGATACGCAGTATTTT. Translation: CSVEDTLPGSDTQYF.

This clonotype was picked up a small number of times. The chain employs TRBV10-3 and TRBJ2-5; perhaps D is TRBD1 or TRBD2 (5 bases each). The CDR3 has 13 amino acids. CDR1 ENHRY and CDR2 SYGVKD come from the germline V gene. The V gene lost 10 bases and the J gene lost 5 bases, with 17 bases spanning the gap. CDR3 bases: TGTGCCACCCAAACCGGGGACGAGGAGACCCAGTACTTC. This gives the protein CATQTGDEETQYF.

This clonotype showed up just once. V usage is TRBV12-3 or TRBV12-4 and J usage is TRBJ2-3; possible D gene TRBD1, 5 bases. The CDR3 runs 16 residues. Deletions cut 2 bases from V and 1 base from J, with 13 bases between. This CDR3 reads CASSLLGHAGTDTQYF. The CDR3 nucleotides are TGTGCCAGCAGTTTATTGGGGCACGCGGGCACAGATACGCAGTATTTT.

The chain combines TRBV7-9 with TRBJ2-2; no reliable D call. Germline V gene data show CDR1 as SEHNR and CDR2 as FQNEAQ (reference sequence). The V end was cut by 2 bases, the J end by 7 bases, with 11 bases between. The CDR3 covers 14 residues. CDR3 sequence: CASSLYSHGGELFF. The CDR3 DNA reads as TGTGCCAGCAGCTTATATTCCCATGGCGGGGAGCTGTTTTTT. Full variable domain (rest looked up from reference TRBV7-9 and TRBJ2-2): DTGVSQNPRHKITKRGQNVTFRCDPISEHNRLYWYRQTLGQGPEFLTYFQNEAQLEKSRLLSDRFSAERPKGSFSTLEIQRTEQGDSAMYLCASSLYSHGGELFFGEGSRLTVL.

This clonotype has only a few counts. This chain joins TRBV12-3 or TRBV12-4 and TRBJ1-5; possible D gene TRBD1, 5 bases. The germline V and J ends were trimmed by 6 bases and 5 bases, with 17 bases remaining between them. The CDR3 is made up of 15 amino acids. The CDR3 sequence: CASRWGSSRDQPQHF. The CDR3 bases are TGTGCCAGCAGATGGGGCAGTTCACGGGATCAGCCCCAGCATTTT.

The chain couples TRBV13 to TRBJ2-5; D is unclear. CDR3 size: 13 residues. Trimming removed 5 bases from V and 1 base from J, with 8 bases in between. CDR1 and CDR2 (germline): PRHDT, FYEKMQ (reference sequence). For the CDR3, the DNA is TGTGCCAGCAGCCCGCGGTTCCAAGAGACCCAGTACTTC. Encoded protein: CASSPRFQETQYF.

This clonotype was detected only a few times. This chain links TRBV6-2 or TRBV6-3 with TRBJ1-2; D gene ambiguous. The germline V gene has CDR1 MNHEY and CDR2 SVGEGT. V lost 2 bases to trimming and J lost 6 bases, with 10 bases between them. This CDR3 region has 13 residues. CDR3 nucleotide sequence: TGTGCCAGCAGTTACGGCTCCGGGGATGGCTACACCTTC. It translates to CASSYGSGDGYTF.

Only a few counts were recorded for this clonotype. The chain couples TRBV24-1 to TRBJ2-3; possibly TRBD1 for D (6 bases). Per germline, CDR1 KGHDR and CDR2 SFDVKD. This CDR3 region has 13 residues. The V end was cut by 9 bases, the J end by 4 bases, with 13 bases between. The CDR3 DNA sequence: TGTGCCACCTCCTCGGACAGTCCAGATACGCAGTATTTT. Translating gives CATSSDSPDTQYF.

This clonotype was seen only a few times. This chain joins TRBV5-1 and TRBJ2-3, with D perhaps matching TRBD2 (6 bases). The CDR3 is made up of 16 amino acids. Trimming took 5 bases from V and 1 from J, leaving 17 bases between them. Germline values: CDR1 SGHRS, CDR2 YFSETQ. The CDR3, as DNA: TGCGCCAGCAGGAGGGAGGCATTTGCTGGCACAGATACGCAGTATTTT. Its translation: CASRREAFAGTDTQYF.

The J gene is TRBJ2-1, the V gene TRBV3-1, with a possible D match to TRBD2 (6 bases). The germline V and J ends were trimmed by 3 bases and 13 bases, with 22 bases remaining between them. Germline V gives CDR1 LGHDT, CDR2 YNNKEL (reference sequence). This CDR3 is built from 15 residues. CDR3 bases: TGTGCCAGCAGCCAGGGGGGACTGCCGAAAGAGACCCAGTTCTTC. Protein sequence: CASSQGGLPKETQFF.

The V and J genes are TRBV7-2 and TRBJ2-7; 11 nucleotides agree with TRBD2. Germline V gene lookup returns CDR1 SGHTA and CDR2 FQGNSA. J gave up 3 bases and V 5 bases, and 9 bases lay outside the gene matches. The CDR3 consists of 16 residues. The CDR3: CASSQGLAVLGYEQYF. The CDR3 DNA reads as TGTGCCAGCAGCCAGGGACTAGCGGTCTTAGGCTACGAGCAGTACTTC.

In DNA form, the CDR3 reads TGTGCCGGCACCACCCCGGGGGTTCTGGCCCAGCATTTT. The encoded protein is CAGTTPGVLAQHF. This sequence joins TRBV28 and TRBJ1-5; possible D gene TRBD1, 5 bases. Looked up from germline, CDR1 is MDHEN and CDR2 is SYDVKM. This CDR3 region has 13 residues. V lost 11 bases to trimming and J lost 11 bases, with 22 bases between them.

The rearrangement joins TRBV24-1 to TRBJ2-5, with 7 bases aligning to TRBD2. Unmatched junction bases numbered 0, after V lost 0 bases and J lost 3 bases. Germline V gene data show CDR1 as KGHDR and CDR2 as SFDVKD. CDR3 length: 14 residues. In nucleotides, the CDR3 is TGTGCCACCAGTGATTTGGCGGGAGAAGAGACCCAGTACTTC. Its translation is CATSDLAGEETQYF.

This chain uses TRBV4-3 with TRBJ2-7; D is unresolved. CDR1 LGHNA and CDR2 YSLEER come from the germline V gene. This CDR3 is built from 15 residues. Trimming cost V 0 bases and J 3 bases, with 12 bases left between them. The CDR3 bases are TGCGCCAGCAGCCAAGATAAAGGAAGCCGCTACGAGCAGTACTTC. Protein product: CASSQDKGSRYEQYF.

The gene calls are TRBV10-3 and TRBJ1-4; D gene uncertain. V dropped 8 bases and J dropped 0 bases, with 25 bases sitting between them. This CDR3 has 19 amino acids. CDR1 ENHRY and CDR2 SYGVKD come from the germline V gene. The CDR3 nucleotides are TGTGCCATCCCGACTCGGGGAGGCGAGCCACCTGCAACTAATGAAAAACTGTTTTTT. Translated, it gives CAIPTRGGEPPATNEKLFF.

The V and J genes are TRBV4-3 and TRBJ2-5; TRBD1 agrees at 7 bases. The junction had 4 bases not matched to a gene; V was cut back by 0 bases and J by 3 bases. The CDR3 extends over 15 amino acids. Germline V gene lookup returns CDR1 LGHNA and CDR2 YSLEER. CDR3 coding DNA: TGCGCCAGCAGCCAAGATTTTACAGGGGAAGAGACCCAGTACTTC. Translating it yields CASSQDFTGEETQYF.

This chain connects TRBV10-2 to TRBJ2-7, with D unclear. CDR1 is WSHSY and CDR2 is SAAADI in the germline V gene. V was cut by 2 bases and J by 3 bases, with 11 bases left in between. The CDR3 totals 14 residues. CDR3 amino acids: CASSEVYPNYEQYF. CDR3 coding DNA: TGCGCCAGCAGTGAGGTCTATCCGAACTACGAGCAGTACTTC.